This T cell receptor beta chain was sequenced during a study of control samples from healthy donors and cancer patients (dated by TCRdb to 2020 to 2021). Library generation was performed with the immunoSEQ multiplex PCR assay. TCRdb obtained this table from immuneACCESS and retained in-frame rearrangements with V and J assigned. These tables miss some clones; where compared with another copy, unresolved V genes account for less than half of the shortfall, and the remainder is unexplained. Across this sample there are about 120,000 clones, with approximately 84% seen only once. The ten largest clonotypes hold 1.5% to 2% of the sample. In the case of this clone: No antigen is known for it. No base quality information exists; no much larger clone differs at one position.

From the cysteine up to the phenylalanine, the CDR3 has a length of 12 residues. Only CDR3 DNA is held: 36 bases, read in frame from base 1. V is cut by 4 bases and J by 8 bases, and the space between the germline ends is 7 bases. The germline V gene (reference sequence) yields SGHKS for CDR1 and YYEKEE for CDR2. The sequence came from a man aged 18 to 29 in good health. The sequencing sample was made of blood. The chain employs TRBV5-5 and TRBJ1-6; the D gene identity is not certain. The bases read TGTGCCAGCAGCGTCCGGGATTCACCCCTCCACTTT. Translated, it reads CASSVRDSPLHF. The full variable domain, with segments outside the CDR3 supplied by the reference TRBV5-5 and TRBJ1-6 proteins, appears as DAGVTQSPTHLIKTRGQQVTLRCSPISGHKSVSWYQQVLGQGPQFIFQYYEKEERGRGNFPDRFSARQFPNYSSELNVNALLLGDSALYLCASSVRDSPLHFGNGTRLTVT.